The present entry profiles one T cell receptor (beta chain) with its context. The PCR employed 60 Vbeta primers together with 13 Jbeta primers. TCRdb keeps only in-frame clones here, not all; method: immunoSEQ multiplex PCR. The sample carries about 300,000 clones, roughly 90% recorded once. These data originate in a study of cytomegalovirus exposure and HLA in healthy donors. The trim removed 4 bases at V and 2 bases at J, leaving 11 bases unmatched. The CDR3 totals 16 residues. Germline loops: CDR1 SGHTA, CDR2 FQGNSA. The gene calls are TRBV7-2 and TRBJ2-7, with 7 bases identical to TRBD1. This clonotype originated in a man aged 40-55 years in good health and CMV-seropositive. Sequenced: PBMCs. The CDR3 DNA follows: TGTGCCAGCAGCTCGGAACAGGGGATCGCGGCCTACGAGCAGTACTTC. This translates into CASSSEQGIAAYEQYF.